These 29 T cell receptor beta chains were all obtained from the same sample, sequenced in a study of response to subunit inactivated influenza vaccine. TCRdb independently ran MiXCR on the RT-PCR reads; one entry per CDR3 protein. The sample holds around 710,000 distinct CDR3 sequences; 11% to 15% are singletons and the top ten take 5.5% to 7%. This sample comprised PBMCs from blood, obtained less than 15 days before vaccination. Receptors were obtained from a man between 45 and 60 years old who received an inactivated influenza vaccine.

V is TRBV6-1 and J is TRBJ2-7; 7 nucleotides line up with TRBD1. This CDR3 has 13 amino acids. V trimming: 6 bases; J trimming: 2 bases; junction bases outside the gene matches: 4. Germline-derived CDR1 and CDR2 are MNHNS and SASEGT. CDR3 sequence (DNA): TGTGCCAGCAGACAGGGGATCCCCTACGAGCAGTACTTC. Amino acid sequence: CASRQGIPYEQYF.

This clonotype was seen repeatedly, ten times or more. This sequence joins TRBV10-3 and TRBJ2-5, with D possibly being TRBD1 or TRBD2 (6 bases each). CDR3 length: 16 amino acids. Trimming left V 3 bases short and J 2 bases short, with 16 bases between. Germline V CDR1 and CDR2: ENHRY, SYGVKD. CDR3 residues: CAISDYTGGLQETQYF. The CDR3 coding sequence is TGTGCCATCAGTGATTACACCGGGGGCTTACAAGAGACCCAGTACTTC.

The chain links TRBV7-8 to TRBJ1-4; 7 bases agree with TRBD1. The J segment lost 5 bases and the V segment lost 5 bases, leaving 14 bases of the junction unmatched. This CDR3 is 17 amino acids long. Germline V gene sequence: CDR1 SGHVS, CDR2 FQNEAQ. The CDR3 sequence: CASSQEKGAFKNEKLFF. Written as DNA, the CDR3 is TGTGCCAGCAGCCAGGAGAAGGGGGCCTTCAAAAATGAAAAACTGTTTTTT.

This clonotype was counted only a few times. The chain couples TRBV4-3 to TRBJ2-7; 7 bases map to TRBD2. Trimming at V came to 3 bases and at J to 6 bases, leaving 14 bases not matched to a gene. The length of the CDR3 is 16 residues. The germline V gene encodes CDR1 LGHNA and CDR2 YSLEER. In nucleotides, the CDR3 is TGCGCCAGCAGCCAGTCCCACTCCGGGACTACAGGCGAGCAGTACTTC. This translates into CASSQSHSGTTGEQYF.

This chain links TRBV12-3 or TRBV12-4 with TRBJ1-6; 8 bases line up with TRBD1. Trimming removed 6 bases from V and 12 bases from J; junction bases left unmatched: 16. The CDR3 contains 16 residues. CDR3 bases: TGTGCCAGCAGCCCAAGAGGGGACAGGTTAACTAAACCCCTCCACTTT. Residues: CASSPRGDRLTKPLHF.

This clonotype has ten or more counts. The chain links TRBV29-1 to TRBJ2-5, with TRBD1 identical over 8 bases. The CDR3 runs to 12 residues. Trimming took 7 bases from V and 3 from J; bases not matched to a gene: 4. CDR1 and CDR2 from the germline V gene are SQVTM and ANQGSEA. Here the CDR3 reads CSAKTGEETQYF. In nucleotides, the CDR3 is TGCAGCGCTAAGACAGGGGAAGAGACCCAGTACTTC.

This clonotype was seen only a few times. The CDR3: CASEGTSPNEQFF. The CDR3 coding sequence is TGTGCCAGCGAAGGCACTAGCCCCAATGAGCAGTTCTTC. V gene TRBV7-8 combines with J gene TRBJ2-1; a weak D match, TRBD2 (6 bases). The CDR3 length is 13 residues. From germline, CDR1 is SGHVS and CDR2 FQNEAQ. The ends were cut back, 8 bases at V and 6 bases at J, with 14 bases in the middle.

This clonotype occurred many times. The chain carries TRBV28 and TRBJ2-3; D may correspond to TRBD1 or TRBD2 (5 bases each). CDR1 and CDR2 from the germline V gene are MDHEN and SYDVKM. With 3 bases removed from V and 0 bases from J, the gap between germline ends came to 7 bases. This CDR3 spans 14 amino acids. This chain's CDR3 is CASSFRESTDTQYF. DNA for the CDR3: TGTGCCAGCAGTTTCAGGGAGAGCACAGATACGCAGTATTTT. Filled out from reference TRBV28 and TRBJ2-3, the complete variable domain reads DVKVTQSSRYLVKRTGEKVFLECVQDMDHENMFWYRQDPGLGLRLIYFSYDVKMKEKGDIPEGYSVSREKKERFSLILESASTNQTSMYLCASSFRESTDTQYFGPGTRLTVL.

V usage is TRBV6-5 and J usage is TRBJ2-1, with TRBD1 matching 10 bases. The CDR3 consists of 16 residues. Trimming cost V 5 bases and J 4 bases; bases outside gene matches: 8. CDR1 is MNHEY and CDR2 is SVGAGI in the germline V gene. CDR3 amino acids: CASSHLDRGVYNEQFF. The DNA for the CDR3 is TGTGCCAGCAGTCACTTGGACAGGGGGGTTTACAATGAGCAGTTCTTC.

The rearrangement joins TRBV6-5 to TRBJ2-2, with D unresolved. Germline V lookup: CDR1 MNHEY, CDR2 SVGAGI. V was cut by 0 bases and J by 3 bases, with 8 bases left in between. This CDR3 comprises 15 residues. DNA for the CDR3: TGTGCCAGCAGTTACTCCGATGGGGACACCGGGGAGCTGTTTTTT. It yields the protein CASSYSDGDTGELFF.

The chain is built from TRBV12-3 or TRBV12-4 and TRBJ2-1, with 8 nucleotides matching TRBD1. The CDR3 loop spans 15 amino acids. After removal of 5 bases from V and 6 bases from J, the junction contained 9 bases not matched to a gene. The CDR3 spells CASSPSGTGINEQFF. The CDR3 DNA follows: TGTGCCAGCAGTCCCTCCGGGACAGGAATCAATGAGCAGTTCTTC.

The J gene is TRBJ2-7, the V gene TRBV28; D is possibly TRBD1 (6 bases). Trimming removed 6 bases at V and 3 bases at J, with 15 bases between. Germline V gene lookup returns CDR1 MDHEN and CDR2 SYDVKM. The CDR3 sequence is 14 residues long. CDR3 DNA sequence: TGTGCCAGCAGAAACACAGGGCTAATCTACGAGCAGTACTTC. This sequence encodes CASRNTGLIYEQYF.

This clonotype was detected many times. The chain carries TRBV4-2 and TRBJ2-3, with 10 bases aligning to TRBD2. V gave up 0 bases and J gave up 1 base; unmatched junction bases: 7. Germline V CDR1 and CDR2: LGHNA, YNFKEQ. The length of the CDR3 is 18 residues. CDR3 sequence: CASSQDPWTSGGTDTQYF. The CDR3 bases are TGTGCCAGCAGCCAAGACCCCTGGACTAGCGGAGGCACAGATACGCAGTATTTT.

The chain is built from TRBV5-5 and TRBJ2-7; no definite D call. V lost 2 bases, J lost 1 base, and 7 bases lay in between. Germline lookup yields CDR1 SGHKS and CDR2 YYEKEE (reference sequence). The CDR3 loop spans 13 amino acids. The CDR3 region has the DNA TGTGCCAGCAGCTTTAGGCAGTCCTACGAGCAGTACTTC. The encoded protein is CASSFRQSYEQYF.

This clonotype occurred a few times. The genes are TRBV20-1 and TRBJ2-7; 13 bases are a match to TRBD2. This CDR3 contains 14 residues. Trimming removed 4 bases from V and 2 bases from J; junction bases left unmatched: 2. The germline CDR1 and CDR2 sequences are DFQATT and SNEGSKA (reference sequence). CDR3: CSATGLAGTYEQYF. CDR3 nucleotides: TGCAGTGCTACGGGACTAGCGGGAACCTACGAGCAGTACTTC.

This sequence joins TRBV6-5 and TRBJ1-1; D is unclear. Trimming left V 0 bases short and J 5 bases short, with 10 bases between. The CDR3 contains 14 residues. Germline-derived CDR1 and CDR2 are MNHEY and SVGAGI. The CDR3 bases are TGTGCCAGCAGTTACTCGAATTCGGGAACTGAAGCTTTCTTT. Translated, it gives CASSYSNSGTEAFF.

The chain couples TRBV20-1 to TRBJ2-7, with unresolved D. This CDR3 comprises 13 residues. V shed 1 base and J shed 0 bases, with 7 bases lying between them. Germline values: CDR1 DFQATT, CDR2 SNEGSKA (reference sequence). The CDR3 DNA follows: TGCAGTGCTAGAGGCTTCGGCTCCTACGAGCAGTACTTC. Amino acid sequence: CSARGFGSYEQYF.

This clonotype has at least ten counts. The DNA of the CDR3 is TGTGCCAGCAGCGGGCCCCAGACCTACAATGAGCAGTTCTTC. Encoded protein: CASSGPQTYNEQFF. The chain combines TRBV9 with TRBJ2-1, with D uncertain. The germline gives CDR1 SGDLS, CDR2 YYNGEE. V lost 3 bases to trimming and J lost 2 bases, with 9 bases between them. This CDR3 is built from 14 residues.

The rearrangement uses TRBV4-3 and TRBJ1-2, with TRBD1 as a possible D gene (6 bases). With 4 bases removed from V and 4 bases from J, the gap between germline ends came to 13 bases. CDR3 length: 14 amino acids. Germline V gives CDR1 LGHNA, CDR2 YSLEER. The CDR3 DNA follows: TGCGCCAGCAGCCCAACCCAGGGGAGCTATGGCTACACCTTC. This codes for CASSPTQGSYGYTF.

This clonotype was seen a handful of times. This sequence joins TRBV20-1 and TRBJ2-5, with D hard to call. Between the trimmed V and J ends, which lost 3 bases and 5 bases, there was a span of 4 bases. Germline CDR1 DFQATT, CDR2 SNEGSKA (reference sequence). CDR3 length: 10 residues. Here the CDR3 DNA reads TGCAGTGCTAGTTATGAGACCCAGTACTTC. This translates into CSASYETQYF.

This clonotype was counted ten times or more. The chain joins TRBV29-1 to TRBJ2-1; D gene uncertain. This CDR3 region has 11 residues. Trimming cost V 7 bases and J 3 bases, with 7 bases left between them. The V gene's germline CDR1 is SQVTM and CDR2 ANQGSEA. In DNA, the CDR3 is TGCAGCGCCCAGTACTACAATGAGCAGTTCTTC. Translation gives CSAQYYNEQFF.

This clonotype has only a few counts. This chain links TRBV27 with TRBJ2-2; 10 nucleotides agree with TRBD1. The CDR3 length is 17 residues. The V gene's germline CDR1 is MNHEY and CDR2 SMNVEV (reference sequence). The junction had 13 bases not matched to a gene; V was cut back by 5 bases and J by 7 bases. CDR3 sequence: CASSGTGQGYYGGELFF. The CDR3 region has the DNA TGTGCCAGCAGTGGCACGGGACAGGGGTATTATGGCGGGGAGCTGTTTTTT.

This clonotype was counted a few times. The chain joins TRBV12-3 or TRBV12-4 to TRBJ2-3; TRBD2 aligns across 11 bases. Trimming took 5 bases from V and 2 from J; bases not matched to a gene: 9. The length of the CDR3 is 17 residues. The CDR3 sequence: CASSPYSGGATTDTQYF. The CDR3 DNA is TGTGCCAGCAGTCCCTATAGCGGGGGGGCCACCACAGATACGCAGTATTTT.

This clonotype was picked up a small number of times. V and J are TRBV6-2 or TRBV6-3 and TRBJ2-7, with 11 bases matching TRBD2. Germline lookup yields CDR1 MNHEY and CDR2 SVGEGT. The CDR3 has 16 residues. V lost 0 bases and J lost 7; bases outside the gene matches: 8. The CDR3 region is CASSYSGLAGGGEQYF. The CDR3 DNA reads TGTGCCAGCAGTTACTCGGGCCTAGCGGGAGGAGGTGAGCAGTACTTC.

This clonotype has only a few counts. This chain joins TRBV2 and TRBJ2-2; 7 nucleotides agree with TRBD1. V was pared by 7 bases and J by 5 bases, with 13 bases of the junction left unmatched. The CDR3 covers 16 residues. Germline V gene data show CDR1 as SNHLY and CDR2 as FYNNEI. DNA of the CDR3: TGTGCCAGCACGAACCGCCGAGACAGGGCGACCGGGGAGCTGTTTTTT. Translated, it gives CASTNRRDRATGELFF.

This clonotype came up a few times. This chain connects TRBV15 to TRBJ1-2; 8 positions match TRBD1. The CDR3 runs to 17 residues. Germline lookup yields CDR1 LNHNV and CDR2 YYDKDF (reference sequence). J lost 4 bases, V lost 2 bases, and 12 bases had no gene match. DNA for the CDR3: TGTGCCACCAGCAGATCCCGGGACAGGACCCTACGCTATGGCTACACCTTC. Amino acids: CATSRSRDRTLRYGYTF.

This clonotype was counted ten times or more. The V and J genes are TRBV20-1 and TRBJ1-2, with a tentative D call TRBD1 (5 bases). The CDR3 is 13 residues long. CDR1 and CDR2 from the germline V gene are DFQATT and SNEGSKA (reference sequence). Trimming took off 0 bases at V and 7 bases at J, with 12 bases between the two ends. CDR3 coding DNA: TGCAGTGCTAGAGAACAGGTTCTCGGTGGCTACACCTTC. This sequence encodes CSAREQVLGGYTF.

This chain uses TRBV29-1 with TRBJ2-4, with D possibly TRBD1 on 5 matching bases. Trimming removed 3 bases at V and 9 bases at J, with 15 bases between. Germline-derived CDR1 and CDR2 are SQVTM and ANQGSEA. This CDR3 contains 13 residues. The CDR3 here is CSVEETADSIQYF. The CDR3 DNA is TGCAGCGTTGAGGAGACGGCCGACAGCATTCAGTACTTC. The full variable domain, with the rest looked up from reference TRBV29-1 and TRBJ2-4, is SAVISQKPSRDICQRGTSLTIQCQVDSQVTMMFWYRQQPGQSLTLIATANQGSEATYESGFVIDKFPISRPNLTFSTLTVSNMSPEDSSIYLCSVEETADSIQYFGAGTRLSVL.

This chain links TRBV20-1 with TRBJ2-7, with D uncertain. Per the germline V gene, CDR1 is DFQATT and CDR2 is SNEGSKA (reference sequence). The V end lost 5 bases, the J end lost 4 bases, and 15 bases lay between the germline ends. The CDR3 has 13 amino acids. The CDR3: CSAPSGSVYEQYF. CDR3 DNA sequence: TGCAGTGCTCCGTCCGGGTCAGTATACGAGCAGTACTTC.